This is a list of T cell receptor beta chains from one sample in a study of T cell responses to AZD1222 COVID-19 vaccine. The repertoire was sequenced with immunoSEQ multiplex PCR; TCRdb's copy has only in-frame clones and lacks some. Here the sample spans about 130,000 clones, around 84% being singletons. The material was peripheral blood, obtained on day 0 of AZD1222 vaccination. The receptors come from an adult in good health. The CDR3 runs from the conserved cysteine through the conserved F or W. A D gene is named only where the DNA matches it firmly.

cdr3_nt: TGTGCCAGCATCCCGCGGCAGCATGGTTCACCCCTCCACTTT
cdr3_aa: CASIPRQHGSPLHF
v_call: TRBV28
j_call: TRBJ1-6
d_call: .

cdr3_nt: TGTGCCAGCAGTCAGGGGGGTACCTACGAGCAGTACTTC
cdr3_aa: CASSQGGTYEQYF
v_call: TRBV28
j_call: TRBJ2-7
d_call: .

cdr3_nt: TGCAGCGTTGGAAGGACAGGGAACACCGGGGAGCTGTTTTTT
cdr3_aa: CSVGRTGNTGELFF
v_call: TRBV29-1
j_call: TRBJ2-2
d_call: TRBD1

cdr3_nt: TGTGCCAGCAGTTCACAGGGGGACTATGGCTACACCTTC
cdr3_aa: CASSSQGDYGYTF
v_call: TRBV6-6
j_call: TRBJ1-2
d_call: TRBD1

cdr3_nt: TGTGCCAGCGGACCGTGGAACATTCAGTACTTC
cdr3_aa: CASGPWNIQYF
v_call: TRBV2
j_call: TRBJ2-4
d_call: .

cdr3_nt: TGTGCCAGCAGCTTCGTCCCCCTCAGCGTAAACACCGGGGAGCTGTTTTTT
cdr3_aa: CASSFVPLSVNTGELFF
v_call: TRBV7-9
j_call: TRBJ2-2
d_call: .

cdr3_nt: TGTGCCAGCAGCTTAGCTTCATATGGCTACACCTTC
cdr3_aa: CASSLASYGYTF
v_call: TRBV5-5
j_call: TRBJ1-2
d_call: .

cdr3_nt: TGTGCCAGCAGAATGGGACAGGAACCAGGTACGCAGTATTTT
cdr3_aa: CASRMGQEPGTQYF
v_call: TRBV6-5
j_call: TRBJ2-3
d_call: TRBD1

cdr3_nt: TGTGCCAGCAGTGACCCGACAGGAAGTTCTGGAAACACCATATATTTT
cdr3_aa: CASSDPTGSSGNTIYF
v_call: TRBV2
j_call: TRBJ1-3
d_call: .

cdr3_nt: TGTGCCAGCAGTAGAGTCGGGACAGTCTATGGCTACACCTTC
cdr3_aa: CASSRVGTVYGYTF
v_call: TRBV28
j_call: TRBJ1-2
d_call: TRBD1

cdr3_nt: TGTGCCAGCAGCGGAGAGCTGTACCAAGAGACCCAGTACTTC
cdr3_aa: CASSGELYQETQYF
v_call: TRBV11-1
j_call: TRBJ2-5
d_call: .

cdr3_nt: TGTGCCACCAGTGATTTGAAAGGGGGCGAAAATGGCTACACCTTC
cdr3_aa: CATSDLKGGENGYTF
v_call: TRBV24-1
j_call: TRBJ1-2
d_call: TRBD1

cdr3_nt: TGTGCCAGTAGTATAGAGTGGAAGGGAGACACTGAAGCTTTCTTT
cdr3_aa: CASSIEWKGDTEAFF
v_call: TRBV19
j_call: TRBJ1-1
d_call: .

cdr3_nt: TGCGCCAGCAGTCCCTCTCCGGGACAGGGGGCCCCGGGCTCTGGAAACACCATATATTTT
cdr3_aa: CASSPSPGQGAPGSGNTIYF
v_call: TRBV5-1
j_call: TRBJ1-3
d_call: TRBD1

cdr3_nt: TGTGCCAGCGGCCCGGCAGGGGTAATTGGAAACACCATATATTTT
cdr3_aa: CASGPAGVIGNTIYF
v_call: TRBV25-1
j_call: TRBJ1-3
d_call: .

cdr3_nt: TGCAGCGTTTCCGAATTAAGGACTAGCGGGGGGGCTACGCAGTTCTTC
cdr3_aa: CSVSELRTSGGATQFF
v_call: TRBV29-1
j_call: TRBJ2-1
d_call: TRBD2

cdr3_nt: TGCGCCAGCAGCTTGGGTACCAACAATGAGCAGTTCTTC
cdr3_aa: CASSLGTNNEQFF
v_call: TRBV5-1
j_call: TRBJ2-1
d_call: .

cdr3_nt: TGTGCCAGCAGCCGTAGGGGTGGAGGGGCGAACACTGAAGCTTTCTTT
cdr3_aa: CASSRRGGGANTEAFF
v_call: TRBV3-1/TRBV3-2
j_call: TRBJ1-1
d_call: .

cdr3_nt: TGCGCCAGCAGCTGGACAACAGAAAATGAAAAACTGTTTTTT
cdr3_aa: CASSWTTENEKLFF
v_call: TRBV5-1
j_call: TRBJ1-4
d_call: .